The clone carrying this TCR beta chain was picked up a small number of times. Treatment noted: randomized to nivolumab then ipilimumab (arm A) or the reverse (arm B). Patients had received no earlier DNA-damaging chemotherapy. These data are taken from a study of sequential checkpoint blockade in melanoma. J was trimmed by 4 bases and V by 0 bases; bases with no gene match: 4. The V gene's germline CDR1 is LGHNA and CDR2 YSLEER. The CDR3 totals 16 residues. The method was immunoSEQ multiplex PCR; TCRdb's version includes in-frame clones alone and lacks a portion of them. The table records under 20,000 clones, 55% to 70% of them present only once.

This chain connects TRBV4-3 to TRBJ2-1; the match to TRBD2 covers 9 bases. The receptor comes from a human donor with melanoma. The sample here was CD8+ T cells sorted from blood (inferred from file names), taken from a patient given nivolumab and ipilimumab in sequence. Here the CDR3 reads CASSQDGLAKYNEQFF. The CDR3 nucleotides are TGCGCCAGCAGCCAAGATGGACTAGCGAAGTACAATGAGCAGTTCTTC.